A selection of T cell receptor beta chains follows, all from one sample in a study of cytomegalovirus exposure and HLA in healthy donors. Sequencing was performed with immunoSEQ multiplex PCR; in TCRdb, only in-frame clones are kept and a portion is missing. The sample lists 150,000 to 200,000 clones; about four fifths were seen once. The sequenced sample consisted of PBMCs. These receptors all stem from a man aged 30 to 39 in good health and CMV-seropositive. The CDR3 runs from the conserved cysteine through the conserved F or W. Each record gives: CDR3 DNA, CDR3 protein, clone size, J gene, D gene, V gene. D genes are given only for firm matches. Some rows have no size entry. The others give once, few or many, or a class for an expanded clone.

DNA: TGTGCCAGCAGCGGGCGGGACAGCTCCTACGAGCAGTACTTC
CDR3: CASSGRDSSYEQYF
size: few
J: TRBJ2-7
D: NA
V: TRBV5-4

DNA: TGTGCCAGCAGCCCAGGCGGGGCGAGCGGGGGCCAAGAGACCCAGTACTTC
CDR3: CASSPGGASGGQETQYF
size: NA
J: TRBJ2-5
D: TRBD2
V: TRBV4-2

DNA: TGTGCCAGCAGCCTTAATGACGGACTAGCGGCAGGGGAGACCCAGTACTTC
CDR3: CASSLNDGLAAGETQYF
size: NA
J: TRBJ2-5
D: TRBD2
V: TRBV11-2

DNA: TGCGCCAGCAGCCCCATCCGGCAGGTTCGGGGCACTGAAGCTTTCTTT
CDR3: CASSPIRQVRGTEAFF
size: few
J: TRBJ1-1
D: NA
V: TRBV5-1

DNA: TGTGCCAGCAGCTTGGCAGGGGGTACGGCTGAAGCTTTCTTT
CDR3: CASSLAGGTAEAFF
size: NA
J: TRBJ1-1
D: TRBD1
V: TRBV7-9

DNA: TGTGCCTGGAGTGTACCCCCGGGATTCCGGGACTTCTGCGAGCAGTACTTC
CDR3: CAWSVPPGFRDFCEQYF
size: NA
J: TRBJ2-7
D: NA
V: TRBV30

DNA: TGTGCCGGCAGGCGGACAATCTCAACTAATGAAAAACTGTTTTTT
CDR3: CAGRRTISTNEKLFF
size: NA
J: TRBJ1-4
D: NA
V: TRBV7-2

DNA: TGTGCCAGCATGGGGCAGATGTTCACAGATACGCAGTATTTT
CDR3: CASMGQMFTDTQYF
size: NA
J: TRBJ2-3
D: NA
V: TRBV2

DNA: TGTGCCAGCAGTTTATTACCCAGATCTGGGGCCAACGTCCTGACTTTC
CDR3: CASSLLPRSGANVLTF
size: NA
J: TRBJ2-6
D: NA
V: TRBV27

DNA: TGTGCCACCAGCAGAGATCTAGGCCCGGGAGGGGAGACCCAGTACTTC
CDR3: CATSRDLGPGGETQYF
size: NA
J: TRBJ2-5
D: TRBD2
V: TRBV15

DNA: TGTGCCAGCAGTGATCGGGGAGGCACAGATACGCAGTATTTT
CDR3: CASSDRGGTDTQYF
size: NA
J: TRBJ2-3
D: NA
V: TRBV6-4